The 18 T cell receptor beta chains reported below all come from one sample, sequenced in a study of T cell responses to AZD1222 COVID-19 vaccine. Profiling relied on immunoSEQ multiplex PCR, and the TCRdb table lists in-frame clones only, not all of them. The top ten clones hold roughly 5% of a sample with 150,000 or so clones, around 90% of them seen once. The specimen was peripheral blood, collected on day 0 of AZD1222 vaccination. The receptors were gathered from an adult in good health.

The gene calls are TRBV6-5 and TRBJ2-7; D remains unclear. Trimming left V 5 bases short and J 1 base short, with 9 bases between. Germline V gives CDR1 MNHEY, CDR2 SVGAGI. This CDR3 has 13 amino acids. The CDR3 reads CASSPRRSYEQYF. CDR3 nucleotide sequence: TGTGCCAGCAGTCCCCGCCGGTCCTACGAGCAGTACTTC.

V usage is TRBV6-1 and J usage is TRBJ1-5; D is uncertain. Trimming removed 7 bases from V and 6 bases from J, with 13 bases in between. Germline assignment: CDR1 MNHNS and CDR2 SASEGT. The CDR3 has 13 amino acids. CDR3 in amino acids: CASMIRWGQPQHF. CDR3 coding DNA: TGTGCCAGCATGATTAGATGGGGTCAGCCCCAGCATTTT.

V and J are TRBV24-1 and TRBJ1-2; D is unclear. V lost 2 bases and J 2 bases, leaving 8 bases between the germline ends. The CDR3 is 14 residues long. In germline, CDR1 is KGHDR, CDR2 SFDVKD. The CDR3: CATSDSSKNYGYTF. Written as DNA, the CDR3 is TGTGCCACCAGTGATTCCTCCAAAAACTATGGCTACACCTTC.

The V gene is TRBV3-1 (or the pseudogene TRBV3-2), the J gene TRBJ2-2; a weak D match, TRBD1 (7 bases). Germline V CDR1 and CDR2: LGHDT, YNNKEL (reference sequence). The V gene lost 1 base and the J gene lost 3 bases, with 15 bases spanning the gap. The CDR3 is 17 amino acids. The CDR3 DNA sequence: TGTGCCAGCAGCCAAGGGCTGCCAGGGGGGTACACCGGGGAGCTGTTTTTT. It yields the protein CASSQGLPGGYTGELFF.

The chain is built from TRBV7-9 and TRBJ2-2; D tentatively fits TRBD1 or TRBD2 (5 bases each). The CDR3 has 14 residues. Germline CDR1 is SEHNR and CDR2 is FQNEAQ (reference sequence). With 2 bases removed from V and 7 bases from J, the gap between germline ends came to 11 bases. The DNA for the CDR3 is TGTGCCAGCAGCTTAAGAAGAGGGGACGGGGAGCTGTTTTTT. It is translated as CASSLRRGDGELFF.

The rearrangement uses TRBV18 and TRBJ1-2; possible D gene TRBD1, 5 bases. The CDR3 is 13 amino acids. CDR1 is KGHSH, CDR2 LQKENI, per germline. V lost 2 bases, J lost 1 base, and 5 bases lay in between. CDR3 bases: TGTGCCAGCTCACCAGACAGTAACTATGGCTACACCTTC. Its translation is CASSPDSNYGYTF. Filled out from reference TRBV18 and TRBJ1-2, the complete variable domain reads NAGVMQNPRHLVRRRGQEARLRCSPMKGHSHVYWYRQLPEEGLKFMVYLQKENIIDESGMPKERFSAEFPKEGPSILRIQQVVRGDSAAYFCASSPDSNYGYTFGSGTRLTVV.

CDR3 residues: CASSKKREGPIGGDTQYF. CDR3 nucleotide sequence: TGTGCCAGTAGTAAGAAGCGGGAGGGCCCTATTGGTGGAGATACGCAGTATTTT. The chain is built from TRBV19 and TRBJ2-3, with 10 bases that match TRBD2. The CDR3 covers 18 residues. The J segment lost 5 bases and the V segment lost 4 bases, leaving 15 bases of the junction unmatched. Germline V CDR1 and CDR2: LNHDA, SQIVND (reference sequence).

This chain connects TRBV5-1 to TRBJ2-2, with TRBD2 matching 7 bases. V lost 2 bases and J lost 0; bases outside the gene matches: 7. Germline CDR1 is SGHRS and CDR2 is YFSETQ. The CDR3 is made up of 17 amino acids. This CDR3 is CASSFRVSGTNTGELFF. The DNA of the CDR3 is TGCGCCAGCAGCTTTAGGGTCAGCGGGACGAACACCGGGGAGCTGTTTTTT.

The genes are TRBV10-1 and TRBJ2-1; D is unclear. Trimming pared 0 bases from V and 6 bases from J, leaving 9 bases between. There are 14 residues in the CDR3. From germline, CDR1 is WNHNN and CDR2 SYGVQD (reference sequence). CDR3 bases: TGCGCCAGCAGTGAGTCCGTTTACTTCAATGAGCAGTTCTTC. Amino acids: CASSESVYFNEQFF.

The rearrangement uses TRBV3-1 (or the pseudogene TRBV3-2) and TRBJ2-5; a possible D gene is TRBD1 (6 bases). Trimming left V 4 bases short and J 3 bases short, with 33 bases between. This CDR3 is built from 21 residues. Germline-derived CDR1 and CDR2 are LGHDT and YNNKEL (reference sequence). For the CDR3, the DNA is TGTGCCAGCAGCCCCTCCGCGGAGGTGGGGGCCCTTCTGCTTGGCGAAGAGACCCAGTACTTC. Encoded protein: CASSPSAEVGALLLGEETQYF.

The CDR3 protein is CASSRDRESYNEQFF. The CDR3 DNA reads TGTGCCAGCAGTCGCGACAGGGAATCCTACAATGAGCAGTTCTTC. This chain joins TRBV27 and TRBJ2-1, with 7 bases matching TRBD1. The CDR3 runs to 15 residues. The V gene's germline CDR1 is MNHEY and CDR2 SMNVEV (reference sequence). With V trimmed by 5 bases and J by 1 base, 5 bases remained unmatched.

This clone was observed a single time. The chain couples TRBV29-1 to TRBJ2-3; 8 nucleotides align to TRBD2. Germline values: CDR1 SQVTM, CDR2 ANQGSEA. Trimming cost V 8 bases and J 4 bases; bases outside gene matches: 8. The CDR3 covers 13 residues. CDR3 sequence: CSFWGGGPDTQYF. DNA of the CDR3: TGCAGCTTTTGGGGCGGGGGGCCAGATACGCAGTATTTT.

This clone has more than one count but fewer than ten. The V gene is TRBV9, the J gene TRBJ2-1; TRBD1 might be the D (5 bases). CDR3 length: 13 residues. Germline CDR1 and CDR2: SGDLS and YYNGEE. The V gene lost 1 base and the J gene lost 7 bases, with 9 bases spanning the gap. The CDR3 spells CASSVRQRNEQFF. CDR3 sequence (DNA): TGTGCCAGCAGCGTACGACAGAGGAATGAGCAGTTCTTC.

This clone was seen just once. The chain recombines TRBV6-5 with TRBJ2-1; no firm D call. The CDR3 is made up of 12 amino acids. With 7 bases removed from V and 4 bases from J, the gap between germline ends came to 8 bases. Germline-derived CDR1 and CDR2 are MNHEY and SVGAGI. This CDR3 is CASTYGYNEQFF. The CDR3 DNA sequence: TGTGCCAGCACCTACGGTTACAATGAGCAGTTCTTC.

The DNA for the CDR3 is TGTGCCAGCAGCTCTAACCCGGGACGTGGGAATGAAAAACTGTTTTTT. This translates into CASSSNPGRGNEKLFF. V and J are TRBV11-2 and TRBJ1-4, with D perhaps TRBD1 (5 bases). Germline loops: CDR1 SGHAT, CDR2 FQNNGV. V lost 4 bases and J 5 bases, leaving 17 bases between the germline ends. The CDR3 loop spans 16 amino acids.

The V gene is TRBV5-4, the J gene TRBJ2-5; 8 bases are a match to TRBD2. The CDR3 extends over 14 amino acids. V shed 4 bases, J shed 1 base, and the junction held 3 bases outside the gene matches. CDR1 is SGHNT and CDR2 is YYREEE in the germline V gene (reference sequence). The CDR3 region is CASSPGGAQETQYF. The CDR3 nucleotides are TGTGCCAGCAGCCCCGGGGGGGCCCAAGAGACCCAGTACTTC.

The chain links TRBV19 to TRBJ2-4; D might be TRBD1 or TRBD2, each matching 5 bases. V was pared by 3 bases and J by 8 bases, with 11 bases between. Germline-derived CDR1 and CDR2 are LNHDA and SQIVND (reference sequence). The CDR3 has 13 residues. CDR3 sequence (DNA): TGTGCCAGTAGTATTTTGGGGCGGGACATTCAGTACTTC. It is translated as CASSILGRDIQYF.

This clone appeared a single time. The chain carries TRBV7-2 and TRBJ2-1; 7 nucleotides line up with TRBD1. This CDR3 is built from 15 residues. After removal of 5 bases from V and 5 bases from J, the junction contained 9 bases not matched to a gene. Germline-derived CDR1 and CDR2 are SGHTA and FQGNSA. The DNA of the CDR3 is TGTGCCAGCAGCCAGGACAGGATCTTAGACAATGAGCAGTTCTTC. It codes for CASSQDRILDNEQFF. The whole variable domain, remainder taken from reference TRBV7-2 and TRBJ2-1, is GAGVSQSPSNKVTEKGKDVELRCDPISGHTALYWYRQSLGQGLEFLIYFQGNSAPDKSGLPSDRFSAERTGGSVSTLTIQRTQQEDSAVYLCASSQDRILDNEQFFGPGTRLTVL.